The 15 T cell receptor beta chains presented below share a single source sample, sequenced in a study of blood T cells in healthy people across ages. PCR was performed a second time for roughly 7 to 11 cycles using a sample-barcoded 5' primer and a J-beta primer mix. TCRdb itself ran the 5' RACE reads through MiXCR, one entry per CDR3 protein. Of approximately 780,000 distinct CDR3 sequences listed, approximately 24% were seen once; the top ten hold around 2.9%. The sample was also reused in another study, on T cells of mothers and their children.

Sequencing input: blood. These receptors all come from a boy aged 5-17 years in good health.

This clonotype was found a few times. V and J are TRBV12-3 or TRBV12-4 and TRBJ2-5; TRBD2 matches at 13 bases. This CDR3 comprises 17 residues. Germline trimming cut 3 bases from V and 3 bases from J; bases unmatched to any gene: 7. The CDR3 is CASSFRRLAGGEETQYF. CDR3 sequence (DNA): TGTGCCAGCAGTTTTCGGAGACTAGCGGGAGGTGAAGAGACCCAGTACTTC.

This rearrangement joins TRBV12-3 or TRBV12-4 to TRBJ1-2; D perhaps matches TRBD1 (5 bases). The CDR3 length is 17 residues. Trimming shortened V by 3 bases and J by 6 bases, and 23 bases separated the two germline ends. The CDR3 DNA reads as TGTGCCAGCAGTTTCCTCCCGTCGGGGACGGTAGAAAATGGCTACACCTTC. Protein: CASSFLPSGTVENGYTF.

The rearrangement joins TRBV20-1 to TRBJ1-1, with D unresolved. V shed 0 bases and J shed 4 bases, with 12 bases lying between them. Germline V gene sequence: CDR1 DFQATT, CDR2 SNEGSKA (reference sequence). The CDR3 contains 14 residues. CDR3 amino acids: CSARDVGLGTEAFF. The DNA of the CDR3 is TGCAGTGCTAGAGATGTCGGGTTAGGCACTGAAGCTTTCTTT.

V gene TRBV6-1 combines with J gene TRBJ2-3; TRBD2 aligns across 14 bases. The germline gives CDR1 MNHNS, CDR2 SASEGT. Losses at the gene ends were 4 bases for V and 5 bases for J; bases not matched to a gene: 5. CDR3 size: 16 residues. CDR3 nucleotide sequence: TGTGCCAGCAGTGGGAGACTAGCGGGGGGGCTAGATACGCAGTATTTT. This gives the protein CASSGRLAGGLDTQYF.

The chain joins TRBV5-1 to TRBJ2-7; 8 bases map to TRBD1. Germline V gene sequence: CDR1 SGHRS, CDR2 YFSETQ. The CDR3 is 14 amino acids. The trim removed 3 bases at V and 2 bases at J, leaving 4 bases unmatched. The CDR3 DNA sequence: TGCGCCAGCAGCTCGGACAGGGCTCCCTACGAGCAGTACTTC. Translating it yields CASSSDRAPYEQYF.

V is TRBV10-3 and J is TRBJ1-4; a weak D match, TRBD1 (5 bases). The V end lost 8 bases, the J end lost 3 bases, and 16 bases lay between the germline ends. The germline gives CDR1 ENHRY, CDR2 SYGVKD. This CDR3 has 15 residues. CDR3 sequence reads: CAIDFKAGPNEKLFF. CDR3 bases: TGTGCCATCGATTTCAAGGCGGGGCCTAATGAAAAACTGTTTTTT.

The V call is TRBV7-2, the J call TRBJ1-2; tentatively, D is TRBD1 (5 bases). The CDR3 consists of 13 residues. V lost 3 bases and J lost 6, with 11 bases in between. Germline CDR1 reads SGHTA; CDR2 reads FQGNSA. The CDR3 region has the DNA TGTGCCAGCAGCTTGCAAACAGGAGATGGCTACACCTTC. Protein sequence: CASSLQTGDGYTF.

This clonotype turned up a few times. The chain carries TRBV30 and TRBJ2-7, with 7 positions matching TRBD1. The junction had 6 bases not matched to a gene; V was cut back by 2 bases and J by 2 bases. CDR1 and CDR2 from the germline V gene are GTSNPN and SVGIG (reference sequence). The CDR3 runs 14 residues. CDR3 bases: TGTGCCTGGAGTCTCGGGACAGAGCCCTACGAGCAGTACTTC. Protein sequence: CAWSLGTEPYEQYF.

This chain connects TRBV29-1 to TRBJ2-7; TRBD1 matches at 7 bases. The CDR3 runs to 14 residues. The ends lost 6 bases at V and 0 bases at J; junction bases unmatched: 8. CDR1 is SQVTM and CDR2 is ANQGSEA in the germline V gene. The CDR3 reads CSVAEQGISYEQYF. CDR3 bases: TGCAGCGTAGCAGAACAGGGGATCTCCTACGAGCAGTACTTC.

About this clonotype: This could be a read error, since a much larger clone is one nucleotide away. The chain has TRBV6-5 and TRBJ1-2; a possible D gene is TRBD1 (5 bases). The germline CDR1 and CDR2 sequences are MNHEY and SVGAGI. CDR3 length equals 12 residues. CDR3 sequence (DNA): TGTGCCAGCAGTTACGGGGGGGAGGGGTACGCCTTC. Amino acid sequence: CASSYGGEGYAF.

This chain joins TRBV28 and TRBJ1-2, with TRBD1 matching over 10 bases. The CDR3 contains 15 residues. CDR1 is MDHEN, CDR2 SYDVKM, per germline. V trimming: 2 bases; J trimming: 6 bases; junction bases outside the gene matches: 6. Here the CDR3 reads CASSLRWTGGDGYTF. As DNA, the CDR3 is TGTGCCAGCAGTTTAAGGTGGACAGGGGGGGATGGCTACACCTTC.

The chain couples TRBV4-3 to TRBJ1-4; no clear D. CDR3 length: 17 amino acids. Germline CDR1 LGHNA, CDR2 YSLEER. V lost 3 bases, J lost 5 bases, and 19 bases lay in between. The DNA for the CDR3 is TGCGCCAGCAGCCAGGGTCAGTGGCGTCAGCCGAATGAAAAACTGTTTTTT. This translates into CASSQGQWRQPNEKLFF.

The rearrangement links TRBV7-2 to TRBJ1-2; 8 nucleotides agree with TRBD1. The length of the CDR3 is 15 residues. J gave up 4 bases and V 2 bases, and 6 bases lay outside the gene matches. Germline-derived CDR1 and CDR2 are SGHTA and FQGNSA. CDR3 sequence (DNA): TGTGCCAGCAGCTTACCTGGGGGACAGGCCTATGGCTACACCTTC. It is translated as CASSLPGGQAYGYTF.

V and J are TRBV5-1 and TRBJ2-5; D could derive from TRBD1 or TRBD2 (5 bases each). Trimming removed 0 bases at V and 4 bases at J, with 16 bases between. Germline values: CDR1 SGHRS, CDR2 YFSETQ. The length of the CDR3 is 16 residues. The CDR3 DNA reads TGCGCCAGCAGCTTGGTTTCGTCAGAGAGGGGAGAGACCCAGTACTTC. Residues: CASSLVSSERGETQYF.

The sample holds a few counts of this clonotype. The V call is TRBV5-1, the J call TRBJ1-4, with D tentatively TRBD1 (5 bases). The CDR3 loop spans 15 amino acids. V gave up 0 bases and J gave up 7 bases, with 13 bases separating them. CDR1 and CDR2 (germline): SGHRS, YFSETQ. CDR3 in amino acids: CASSLGGALGEKLFF. Written as DNA, the CDR3 is TGCGCCAGCAGCTTGGGGGGCGCACTAGGTGAAAAACTGTTTTTT.